This T cell receptor (beta chain) derives from a study of shared clonotypes between healthy human individuals. Unsorted samples used approximately 99 million PBMCs for genomic DNA. Between the trimmed V and J ends, which lost 5 bases and 6 bases, there was a span of 13 bases. Germline assignment: CDR1 SEHNR and CDR2 FQNEAQ (reference sequence). The CDR3 contains 14 residues. Every subset had its genomic DNA shared out evenly among several immunoSEQ plates. Per the study methods: Owing to the provision of junction-only sequences devoid of quality scores by immunoSEQ, filtering differed. Some clones are missing from TCRdb's copy, which holds only in-frame ones; the method was immunoSEQ multiplex PCR. For V, J and clone size, that table is used; D and trimming come from the DNA. The data show a few hundred thousand clones, around 79% seen once.

The chain combines TRBV7-9 with TRBJ1-4; unclear D gene. The sequence was obtained from a woman between 40 and 55 years old in good health. Some clones in this sample may be carry-over from other donors' samples. Material: PBMCs. The CDR3 sequence: CASSPTVRDEKLFF. The CDR3 DNA sequence: TGTGCCAGCAGCCCCACGGTTCGGGATGAAAAACTGTTTTTT. Full variable domain (missing parts from reference TRBV7-9 and TRBJ1-4): DTGVSQNPRHKITKRGQNVTFRCDPISEHNRLYWYRQTLGQGPEFLTYFQNEAQLEKSRLLSDRFSAERPKGSFSTLEIQRTEQGDSAMYLCASSPTVRDEKLFFGSGTQLSVL.